These T cell receptor beta chains were read from a single sample in a study of T cell responses to AZD1222 COVID-19 vaccine. Some clones are missing from TCRdb's copy, which holds only in-frame ones; the method was immunoSEQ multiplex PCR. This sample has about 120,000 clones; around nine tenths occur once, and the top ten carry 3.5%. This sample comprised peripheral blood, obtained 28 days after the second AZD1222 dose. The receptors were gathered from an adult who received the AZD1222 COVID-19 vaccine. The CDR3 runs from the conserved cysteine through the conserved F or W. The order of the fields is D gene, V gene, J gene, clone size, CDR3 DNA, CDR3 protein. The D gene is left open where the match is weak. The listing skips clone size in some rows; elsewhere it reads once, few, many or a size class.

d_gene: -
v_gene: TRBV6-5
j_gene: TRBJ1-4
abundance: -
CDR3nt: TGTGCCAGCCAAGGGCGGGCTAATGAAAAACTGTTTTTT
CDR3aa: CASQGRANEKLFF

d_gene: -
v_gene: TRBV3-1/TRBV3-2
j_gene: TRBJ1-5
abundance: -
CDR3nt: TGTGCCAGCAGCCAAAGAGGGCAGTTCAATCAGCCCCAGCATTTT
CDR3aa: CASSQRGQFNQPQHF

d_gene: -
v_gene: TRBV5-1
j_gene: TRBJ2-5
abundance: -
CDR3nt: TGCGCCAGCAGCTTGGGGGGGTTGGATGGAGAGACCCAGTACTTC
CDR3aa: CASSLGGLDGETQYF

d_gene: -
v_gene: TRBV28
j_gene: TRBJ1-2
abundance: -
CDR3nt: TGTGCCAGCAGCCTAGGGACAAACTATGGCTACACCTTC
CDR3aa: CASSLGTNYGYTF

d_gene: -
v_gene: TRBV14
j_gene: TRBJ1-1
abundance: few
CDR3nt: TGTGCCAGCACCAGGGACACGAACACTGAAGCTTTCTTT
CDR3aa: CASTRDTNTEAFF

d_gene: -
v_gene: TRBV5-6
j_gene: TRBJ1-1
abundance: -
CDR3nt: TGTGCCAGCAGCTTCGCTACATTACAGGGTGAAGCTTTCTTT
CDR3aa: CASSFATLQGEAFF

d_gene: TRBD2
v_gene: TRBV24-1
j_gene: TRBJ2-5
abundance: few
CDR3nt: TGTGCCACCAGTGATCTCAATCCAACTAGCGGGAGCTCGGAGACCCAGTACTTC
CDR3aa: CATSDLNPTSGSSETQYF

d_gene: -
v_gene: TRBV4-2
j_gene: TRBJ2-3
abundance: -
CDR3nt: TGTGCCAGCAGCCAAATGGGCCATTTACTAGGGGAGAGCACAGATACGCAGTATTTT
CDR3aa: CASSQMGHLLGESTDTQYF

d_gene: -
v_gene: TRBV7-2
j_gene: TRBJ1-1
abundance: -
CDR3nt: TGTGCCAGCAGCTTAGGTAGTGGCAGAGCCATGAACACTGAAGCTTTCTTT
CDR3aa: CASSLGSGRAMNTEAFF

d_gene: -
v_gene: TRBV19
j_gene: TRBJ2-1
abundance: -
CDR3nt: TGTGCCAGTAGTATTTCCGGGATGAGCTCCTACAATGAGCAGTTCTTC
CDR3aa: CASSISGMSSYNEQFF

d_gene: -
v_gene: TRBV9
j_gene: TRBJ1-3
abundance: -
CDR3nt: TGTGCCAGCAGCGTAGACAGCGGCTCGCAAAACACCATATATTTT
CDR3aa: CASSVDSGSQNTIYF

d_gene: -
v_gene: TRBV6-5
j_gene: TRBJ2-3
abundance: -
CDR3nt: TGTGCCAGCAGTCGGGCAGAGTTCACAGATACGCAGTATTTT
CDR3aa: CASSRAEFTDTQYF

d_gene: TRBD1
v_gene: TRBV28
j_gene: TRBJ1-3
abundance: -
CDR3nt: TGTGCCAGCAGTCCCCAGACAGGGTTATTTGGAAACACCATATATTTT
CDR3aa: CASSPQTGLFGNTIYF

d_gene: TRBD1
v_gene: TRBV29-1
j_gene: TRBJ2-7
abundance: -
CDR3nt: TGCAGCGTTGAAAACGTTGTGGGGACAGGGAAAAGCTCCTACGAGCAGTACTTC
CDR3aa: CSVENVVGTGKSSYEQYF

d_gene: -
v_gene: TRBV10-3
j_gene: TRBJ2-7
abundance: -
CDR3nt: TGTGCCATCAGTGTCTCGAGGGACTCCTGGGAGCAGTACTTC
CDR3aa: CAISVSRDSWEQYF

d_gene: -
v_gene: TRBV6-2/TRBV6-3
j_gene: TRBJ2-7
abundance: -
CDR3nt: TGTGCCAGCAGTCGGGACGGATACGAGCAGTACTTC
CDR3aa: CASSRDGYEQYF

d_gene: -
v_gene: TRBV2
j_gene: TRBJ1-1
abundance: few
CDR3nt: TGTGCCAGCAGTTTTGAGGGCCAAGCTTTCTTT
CDR3aa: CASSFEGQAFF

d_gene: -
v_gene: TRBV27
j_gene: TRBJ1-2
abundance: -
CDR3nt: TGTGCCAGCAGTCAGACTGTGGCCTATGGCTACACCTTC
CDR3aa: CASSQTVAYGYTF

d_gene: -
v_gene: TRBV6-5
j_gene: TRBJ1-1
abundance: -
CDR3nt: TGTGCCAGCAGGACGAGGGGTAACACTGAAGCTTTCTTT
CDR3aa: CASRTRGNTEAFF

d_gene: TRBD2
v_gene: TRBV28
j_gene: TRBJ2-7
abundance: -
CDR3nt: TGTGCCAGCAGCCGCCTAGAGACAGTAACTAGCGGGAATACCCCCTACGAGCAGTACTTC
CDR3aa: CASSRLETVTSGNTPYEQYF

d_gene: -
v_gene: TRBV5-1
j_gene: TRBJ2-2
abundance: few
CDR3nt: TGCGCCAGCAGCTTACCGGGGCTGAGGGAGCTGTTTTTT
CDR3aa: CASSLPGLRELFF

d_gene: -
v_gene: TRBV28
j_gene: TRBJ1-2
abundance: -
CDR3nt: TGTGCCAGCACCGACCTGTTTCCGGGGGGCGGTGGAAGGTCCATCAATCGCTACACCTTC
CDR3aa: CASTDLFPGGGGRSINRYTF

d_gene: TRBD2
v_gene: TRBV11-1
j_gene: TRBJ2-2
abundance: -
CDR3nt: TGTGCCAGCAGCACAAGTACTAGCGTGCCCGGGGAGCTGTTTTTT
CDR3aa: CASSTSTSVPGELFF